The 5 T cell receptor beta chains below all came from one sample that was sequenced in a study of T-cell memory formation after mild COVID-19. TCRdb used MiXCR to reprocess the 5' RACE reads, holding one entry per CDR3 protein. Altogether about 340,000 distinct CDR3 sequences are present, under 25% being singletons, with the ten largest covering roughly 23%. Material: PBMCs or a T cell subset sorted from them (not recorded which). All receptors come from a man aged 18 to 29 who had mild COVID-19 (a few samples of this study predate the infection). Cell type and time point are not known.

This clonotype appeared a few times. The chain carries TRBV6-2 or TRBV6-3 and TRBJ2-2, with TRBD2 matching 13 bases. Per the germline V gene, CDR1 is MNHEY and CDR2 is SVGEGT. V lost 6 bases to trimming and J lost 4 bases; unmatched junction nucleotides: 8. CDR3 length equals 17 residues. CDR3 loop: CASRGLAGRRSTGELFF. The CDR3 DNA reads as TGTGCCAGCAGGGGACTAGCGGGGAGGAGAAGCACCGGGGAGCTGTTTTTT.

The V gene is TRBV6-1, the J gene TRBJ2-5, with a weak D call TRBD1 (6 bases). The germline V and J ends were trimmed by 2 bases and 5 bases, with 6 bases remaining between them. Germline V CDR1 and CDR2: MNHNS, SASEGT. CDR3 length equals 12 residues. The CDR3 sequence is CASSERGETQYF. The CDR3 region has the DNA TGTGCCAGCAGTGAAAGGGGGGAGACCCAGTACTTC.

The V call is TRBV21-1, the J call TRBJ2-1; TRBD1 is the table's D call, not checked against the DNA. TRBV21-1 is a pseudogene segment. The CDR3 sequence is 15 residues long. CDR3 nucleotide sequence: TGTGCCAGCACCCCGGGACTAGGAGCCTACAATGAGCAGTTCTTC. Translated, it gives CASTPGLGAYNEQFF.

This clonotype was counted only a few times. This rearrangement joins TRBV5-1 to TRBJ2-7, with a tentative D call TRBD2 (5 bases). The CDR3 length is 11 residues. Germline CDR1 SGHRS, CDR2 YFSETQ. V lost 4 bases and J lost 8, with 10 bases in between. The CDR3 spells CASSLRDKQYF. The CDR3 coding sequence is TGCGCCAGCAGCCTCCGGGATAAGCAGTACTTC.

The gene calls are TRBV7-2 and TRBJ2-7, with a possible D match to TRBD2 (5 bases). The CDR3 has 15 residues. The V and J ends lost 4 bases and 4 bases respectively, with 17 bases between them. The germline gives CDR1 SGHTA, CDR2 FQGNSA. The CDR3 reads CASSWRATSMYEQYF. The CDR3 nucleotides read TGTGCCAGCAGCTGGCGGGCGACGAGTATGTACGAGCAGTACTTC.